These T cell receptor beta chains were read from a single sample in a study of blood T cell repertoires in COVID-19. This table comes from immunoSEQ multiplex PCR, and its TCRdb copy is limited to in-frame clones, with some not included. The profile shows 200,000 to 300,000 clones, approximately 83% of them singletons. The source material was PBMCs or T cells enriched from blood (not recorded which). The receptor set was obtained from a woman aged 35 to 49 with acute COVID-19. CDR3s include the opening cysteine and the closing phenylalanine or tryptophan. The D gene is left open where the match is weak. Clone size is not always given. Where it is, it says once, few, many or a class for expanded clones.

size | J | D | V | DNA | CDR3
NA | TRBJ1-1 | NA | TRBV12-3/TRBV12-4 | TGTGCCAGCAGTTTAGGCGTTACCACTGAAGCTTTCTTT | CASSLGVTTEAFF
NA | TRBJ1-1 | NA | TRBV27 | TGTGCCAGCAGTCGGGTGACGCACACTGAAGCTTTCTTT | CASSRVTHTEAFF
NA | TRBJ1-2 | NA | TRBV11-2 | TGTGCCAGCAGGAATCCAATTAGGGGGACGGGCTACACCTTC | CASRNPIRGTGYTF
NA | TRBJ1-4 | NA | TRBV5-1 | TGCGCCAGCAGCACGACAGGTTCGAGTGAAAAACTGTTTTTT | CASSTTGSSEKLFF
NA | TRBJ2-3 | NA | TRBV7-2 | TGTGCCAGCAGCTTAGCGGGAGCGAGCACAGATACGCAGTATTTT | CASSLAGASTDTQYF
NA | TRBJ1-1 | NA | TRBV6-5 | TGTGCCAGCAGTTTCGGGGGCACTGAAGCTTTCTTT | CASSFGGTEAFF
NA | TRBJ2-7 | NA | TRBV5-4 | TGTGCCAGCAGCAAAATGAAATTTAGCGGCTACGAGCAGTACTTC | CASSKMKFSGYEQYF
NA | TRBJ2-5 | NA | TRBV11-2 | TGTGCCACCGCTCCGACAGATCAAGAGACCCAGTACTTC | CATAPTDQETQYF
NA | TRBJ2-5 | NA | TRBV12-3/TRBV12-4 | TGTGCCAGCAGCCCGGGGTGGGCCCAGTACTTC | CASSPGWAQYF
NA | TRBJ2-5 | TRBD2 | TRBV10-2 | TGCGCCAGCAGAGCTACTCCGGGACTAGCGGGCAGTGTTGTAGAGACCCAGTACTTC | CASRATPGLAGSVVETQYF
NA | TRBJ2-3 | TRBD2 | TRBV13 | TGTGCCAGCAGCTTAGGACTAGCGGGAGTAGGGGGTACGCAGTATTTT | CASSLGLAGVGGTQYF
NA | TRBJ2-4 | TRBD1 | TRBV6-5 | TGTGCCAGCAATGGACAGGGGCACATTCAGTACTTC | CASNGQGHIQYF
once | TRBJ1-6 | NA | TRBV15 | TGTGCCACCAGCAAAGACACATTTAATTCACCCCTCCACTTT | CATSKDTFNSPLHF
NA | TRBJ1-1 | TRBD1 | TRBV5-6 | TGTGCCAGCAGCTTAGGGGGCGCTTGGGCTTTCTTT | CASSLGGAWAFF
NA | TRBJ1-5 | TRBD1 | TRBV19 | TGTGCCAGTAGTATAGGGGCAGGGGGCGTTCAGCCCCAGCATTTT | CASSIGAGGVQPQHF
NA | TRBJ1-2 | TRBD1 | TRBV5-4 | TGTGCCAGCAGCCCAGGACAGGGATCGAGTGGCTACACCTTC | CASSPGQGSSGYTF
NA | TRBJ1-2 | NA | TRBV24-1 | TGTGCCACCAGTGATTCAACAGATTTAGGAGGCTACACCTTC | CATSDSTDLGGYTF
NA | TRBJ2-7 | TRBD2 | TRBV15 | TGTGCCACCAGCAGGGGACTAGCGTTCTCCTACGAGCAGTACTTC | CATSRGLAFSYEQYF
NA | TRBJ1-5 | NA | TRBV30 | TGTGCCTGGAGTACAGGCACAAATCAGCCCCAGCATTTT | CAWSTGTNQPQHF
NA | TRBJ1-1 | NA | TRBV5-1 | TGCGCCAGCAGCTTGGCCCCAGGGGACACTGAAGCTTTCTTT | CASSLAPGDTEAFF
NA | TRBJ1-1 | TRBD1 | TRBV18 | TGTGCCAGCTCACCACTGGACAGGGGGAACACTGAAGCTTTCTTT | CASSPLDRGNTEAFF
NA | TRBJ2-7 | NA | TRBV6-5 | TGTGCCACAAAGAGGGGGTTGAGCTCCTACGAGCAGTACTTC | CATKRGLSSYEQYF
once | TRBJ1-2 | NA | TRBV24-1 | TGTGCCACCAGTGACCACAGGAGCCGCTATGGCTACACCTTC | CATSDHRSRYGYTF
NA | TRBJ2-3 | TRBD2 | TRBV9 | TGTGCCAGCAGCGTAGTCGGACTAGCGGGCCTCACAGATACGCAGTATTTT | CASSVVGLAGLTDTQYF
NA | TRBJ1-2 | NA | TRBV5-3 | TGTGCCAGAACCGAAATCCCTAGCTACAAGAACTATGGCTACACCTTC | CARTEIPSYKNYGYTF
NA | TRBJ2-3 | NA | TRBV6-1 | TGTGCCAGCAGTGAAATTTTGGCTAGCGGCACAGATACGCAGTATTTT | CASSEILASGTDTQYF
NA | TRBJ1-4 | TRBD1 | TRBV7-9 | TGTGCCAGCAGTCGTAACAGGGGGGAGGATGAAAAACTGTTTTTT | CASSRNRGEDEKLFF
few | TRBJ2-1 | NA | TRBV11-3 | TGTGCCAGCAGCTTCCAACGGTACAATGAGCAGTTCTTC | CASSFQRYNEQFF
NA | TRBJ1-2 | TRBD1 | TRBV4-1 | TGCGCCAGCAAACAGGCAGGGGGCTCGGGGGGCTACACCTTC | CASKQAGGSGGYTF
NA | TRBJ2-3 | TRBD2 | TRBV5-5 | TGTGCCAGCAGCCCCGGACTAGCTAGCACAGATACGCAGTATTTT | CASSPGLASTDTQYF
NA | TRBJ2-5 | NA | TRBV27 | TGTGCCAGCAGTTTATGGGCAGGGCAAGAGACCCAGTACTTC | CASSLWAGQETQYF
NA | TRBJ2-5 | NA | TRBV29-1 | TGCAGCACACGATCCATATCCGGGGTGATTGAGACCCAGTACTTC | CSTRSISGVIETQYF
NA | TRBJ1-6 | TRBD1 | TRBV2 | TGTGCCAGCAGAGAAACAGGGGGCGCGGGTTCACCCCTCCACTTT | CASRETGGAGSPLHF
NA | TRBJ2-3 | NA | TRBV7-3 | TGTGCCAGCAGCTTGACAGTTAGCACAGATACGCAGTATTTT | CASSLTVSTDTQYF
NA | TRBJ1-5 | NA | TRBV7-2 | TGTGCCAGCAGCTTAGGTGGCGGTAGCAATCAGCCCCAGCATTTT | CASSLGGGSNQPQHF
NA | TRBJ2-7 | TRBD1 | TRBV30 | TGTGCCGGGGGACAGGGGGCCCTCACTTACGAGCAGTACTTC | CAGGQGALTYEQYF
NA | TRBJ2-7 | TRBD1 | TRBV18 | TGTGCCAGCTCATGGGGACAGGCCTACGAGCAGTACTTC | CASSWGQAYEQYF
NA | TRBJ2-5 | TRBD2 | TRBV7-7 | TGTGCTAGCAGCTTTAAAGCGGGAGCAGAGACCCAGTACTTC | CASSFKAGAETQYF